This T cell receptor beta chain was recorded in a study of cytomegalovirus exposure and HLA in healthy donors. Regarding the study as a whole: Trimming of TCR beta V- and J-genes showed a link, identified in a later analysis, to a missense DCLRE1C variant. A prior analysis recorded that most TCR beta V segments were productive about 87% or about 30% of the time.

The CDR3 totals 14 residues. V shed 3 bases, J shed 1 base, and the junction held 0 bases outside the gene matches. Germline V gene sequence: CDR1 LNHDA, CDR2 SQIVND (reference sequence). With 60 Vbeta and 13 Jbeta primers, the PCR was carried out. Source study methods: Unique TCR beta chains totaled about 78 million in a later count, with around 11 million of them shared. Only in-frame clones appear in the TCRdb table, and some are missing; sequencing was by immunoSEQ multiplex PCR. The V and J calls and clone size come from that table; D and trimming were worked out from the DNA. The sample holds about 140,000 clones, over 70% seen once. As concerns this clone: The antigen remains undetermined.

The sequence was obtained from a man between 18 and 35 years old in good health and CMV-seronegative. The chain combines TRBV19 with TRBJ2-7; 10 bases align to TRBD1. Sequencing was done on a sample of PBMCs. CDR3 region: CASSMGQGSYEQYF. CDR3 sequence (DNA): TGTGCCAGTAGTATGGGACAGGGGTCCTACGAGCAGTACTTC.